This TCR beta chain is drawn from a study of control samples from healthy donors and cancer patients. TCRdb keeps only in-frame clones here, not all; method: immunoSEQ multiplex PCR. Among under 200,000 clones listed, 91% were seen once. This clone was counted once. The CDR3 totals 15 residues. Germline V gives CDR1 LNHDA, CDR2 SQIVND (reference sequence). V lost 4 bases and J lost 0, with 12 bases in between. V usage is TRBV19 and J usage is TRBJ1-2; TRBD1 might be the D (5 bases). The material sequenced was blood. This TCR derives from a woman aged 25 to 39 in good health. DNA for the CDR3: TGTGCCAGTAGTAGGGGACCCCGAACTAACTATGGCTACACCTTC. Translation gives CASSRGPRTNYGYTF.